The 22 T cell receptor beta chains reported below all come from one sample, sequenced in a study of blood T cell repertoires in COVID-19. Here immunoSEQ multiplex PCR was the method, and the copy in TCRdb shows in-frame clones only, minus some. The sample lists roughly 430,000 clones, around 90% occurring once. Sequences were obtained from PBMCs or T cells enriched from blood (not recorded which). All receptors derive from a woman aged 40 to 50 with acute COVID-19.

The V call is TRBV6-5, the J call TRBJ2-3, with D possibly TRBD1 on 5 matching bases. Germline CDR1 MNHEY, CDR2 SVGAGI. The CDR3 contains 15 residues. V lost 5 bases, J lost 0 bases, and 12 bases lay in between. CDR3 in DNA: TGTGCCAGCAGTCTAACAGGTTCTAGCACAGATACGCAGTATTTT. Protein sequence: CASSLTGSSTDTQYF.

The chain joins TRBV27 to TRBJ2-5; 9 bases agree with TRBD2. CDR3 size: 15 residues. Germline V gene lookup returns CDR1 MNHEY and CDR2 SMNVEV (reference sequence). Trimming took 5 bases from V and 1 from J; bases not matched to a gene: 5. The CDR3 here is CASSNSGGVQETQYF. As DNA, the CDR3 is TGTGCCAGCAGTAATAGCGGGGGTGTCCAAGAGACCCAGTACTTC.

The chain couples TRBV30 to TRBJ1-3; TRBD1 aligns across 7 bases. Germline CDR1 is GTSNPN and CDR2 is SVGIG (reference sequence). This CDR3 is 13 amino acids long. The ends lost 1 base at V and 6 bases at J; junction bases unmatched: 3. The CDR3 region has the DNA TGTGCCTGGAGTGCTGACAGGGAAAACACCATATATTTT. It is translated as CAWSADRENTIYF.

The gene calls are TRBV18 and TRBJ2-7; the match to TRBD2 covers 8 bases. The CDR3 contains 13 residues. Germline assignment: CDR1 KGHSH and CDR2 LQKENI. V dropped 6 bases and J dropped 5; count of bases not matched to a gene: 6. The CDR3 reads CASSGGGKNEQYF. DNA for the CDR3: TGTGCCAGCTCCGGGGGGGGAAAGAACGAGCAGTACTTC. Using reference TRBV18 and TRBJ2-7 for the parts outside the CDR3, the full variable domain is NAGVMQNPRHLVRRRGQEARLRCSPMKGHSHVYWYRQLPEEGLKFMVYLQKENIIDESGMPKERFSAEFPKEGPSILRIQQVVRGDSAAYFCASSGGGKNEQYFGPGTRLTVT.

V gene TRBV5-4 combines with J gene TRBJ1-4, with 12 bases that match TRBD1. This CDR3 spans 13 amino acids. Germline lookup yields CDR1 SGHNT and CDR2 YYREEE (reference sequence). V shed 4 bases and J 10 bases; nucleotides not matched to a gene: 2. CDR3 protein: CASSGTGGGKLFF. CDR3 sequence (DNA): TGTGCCAGCAGCGGGACAGGGGGCGGAAAACTGTTTTTT.

This chain connects TRBV5-1 to TRBJ2-2; maybe TRBD2 (6 bases). The CDR3 runs 15 residues. V lost 2 bases and J lost 0, with 8 bases in between. CDR1 SGHRS and CDR2 YFSETQ come from the germline V gene. The CDR3 DNA sequence: TGCGCCAGCAGCTTTGCGGGACCGAACACCGGGGAGCTGTTTTTT. It specifies CASSFAGPNTGELFF.

The CDR3 region is CASSRAGTDTQYF. The CDR3 region has the DNA TGTGCCAGTAGTAGAGCGGGCACAGATACGCAGTATTTT. The rearrangement links TRBV19 to TRBJ2-3, with D tentatively TRBD2 (5 bases). CDR1 and CDR2 from the germline V gene are LNHDA and SQIVND (reference sequence). V was trimmed by 4 bases and J by 1 base, leaving 6 bases between them. The CDR3 runs to 13 residues.

The rearrangement uses TRBV5-6 and TRBJ2-3; TRBD1 matches at 10 bases. The germline CDR1 and CDR2 sequences are SGHDT and YYEEEE. Germline trimming cut 4 bases from V and 4 bases from J; bases unmatched to any gene: 6. The CDR3 has 15 residues. The CDR3, as DNA: TGTGCCAGCAGCCTGCGGACAGGGGGGGCAGATACGCAGTATTTT. It specifies CASSLRTGGADTQYF.

This rearrangement joins TRBV5-1 to TRBJ2-1, with D possibly TRBD1 on 7 matching bases. There are 16 residues in the CDR3. Looked up from germline, CDR1 is SGHRS and CDR2 is YFSETQ. Trimming left V 0 bases short and J 7 bases short, with 17 bases between. The CDR3 here is CASSLALAGGRNEQFF. The CDR3 DNA reads TGCGCCAGCAGCTTGGCTCTCGCAGGGGGGAGGAATGAGCAGTTCTTC.

This chain links TRBV6-6 with TRBJ1-5; D perhaps matches TRBD1 (6 bases). Trimming took off 6 bases at V and 2 bases at J, with 8 bases between the two ends. Germline V lookup: CDR1 MNHNY, CDR2 SVGAGI (reference sequence). The CDR3 runs 13 residues. The CDR3 region has the DNA TGTGCCAGCAGACGACAGGGCAATCAGCCCCAGCATTTT. It is translated as CASRRQGNQPQHF.

V is TRBV5-1 and J is TRBJ2-7; D perhaps matches TRBD1 (6 bases). CDR1 is SGHRS and CDR2 is YFSETQ in the germline V gene. V was clipped by 3 bases and J by 7 bases, with 20 bases between them. The length of the CDR3 is 15 residues. Written as DNA, the CDR3 is TGCGCCAGCAGCTCCACCGGGACAAGTTTGGGGGAGCAGTACTTC. Its protein is CASSSTGTSLGEQYF.

The V and J genes are TRBV11-2 and TRBJ1-6, with 8 bases identical to TRBD1. Germline CDR1 is SGHAT and CDR2 is FQNNGV. The CDR3 sequence is 17 residues long. Germline trimming cut 5 bases from V and 7 bases from J; bases unmatched to any gene: 13. The CDR3 DNA follows: TGTGCCAGCAGCCGCGATTTCAGGGGGCGTAGGAATTCACCCCTCCACTTT. This translates into CASSRDFRGRRNSPLHF. The variable domain in full, with the rest retrieved from reference TRBV11-2 and TRBJ1-6, is EAGVAQSPRYKIIEKRQSVAFWCNPISGHATLYWYQQILGQGPKLLIQFQNNGVVDDSQLPKDRFSAERLKGVDSTLKIQPAKLEDSAVYLCASSRDFRGRRNSPLHFGNGTRLTVT.

The V and J genes are TRBV5-1 and TRBJ1-4, with 10 bases that match TRBD1. V was pared by 4 bases and J by 8 bases, with 5 bases of the junction left unmatched. This CDR3 is built from 14 residues. Germline lookup yields CDR1 SGHRS and CDR2 YFSETQ. This CDR3 is CASSLGTGEEKLFF. The CDR3, as DNA: TGCGCCAGCAGCCTTGGGACAGGGGAGGAAAAACTGTTTTTT.

The chain has TRBV5-8 and TRBJ2-7, with 9 bases aligning to TRBD1. V was pared by 7 bases and J by 1 base, with 9 bases of the junction left unmatched. The CDR3 consists of 15 residues. CDR1 SGHTS and CDR2 YDEGEE come from the germline V gene. DNA for the CDR3: TGTGCCAGCTTGAAGACCGGGACAGGGTCCTACGAGCAGTACTTC. The encoded protein is CASLKTGTGSYEQYF.

This rearrangement joins TRBV28 to TRBJ2-7, with a possible D match to TRBD1 (5 bases). Trimming removed 6 bases from V and 3 bases from J, with 12 bases in between. This CDR3 is 13 amino acids long. Germline loops: CDR1 MDHEN, CDR2 SYDVKM. CDR3 sequence (DNA): TGTGCCAGCAGGCCTGACAGATACTACGAGCAGTACTTC. Its protein is CASRPDRYYEQYF.

This rearrangement joins TRBV5-1 to TRBJ2-2; no firm D call. V lost 4 bases and J 1 base, leaving 5 bases between the germline ends. Germline lookup yields CDR1 SGHRS and CDR2 YFSETQ. The CDR3 is made up of 13 amino acids. The chain's CDR3 is CASSNGNTGELFF. The CDR3 DNA sequence: TGCGCCAGCAGCAACGGGAACACCGGGGAGCTGTTTTTT. The full variable domain, in which reference TRBV5-1 and TRBJ2-2 provide the parts outside the CDR3, is KAGVTQTPRYLIKTRGQQVTLSCSPISGHRSVSWYQQTPGQGLQFLFEYFSETQRNKGNFPGRFSGRQFSNSRSEMNVSTLELGDSALYLCASSNGNTGELFFGEGSRLTVL.

The chain recombines TRBV19 with TRBJ1-3; 11 bases line up with TRBD1. The length of the CDR3 is 15 residues. V lost 5 bases, J lost 4 bases, and 4 bases stayed unmatched. CDR1 and CDR2 (germline): LNHDA, SQIVND (reference sequence). CDR3 sequence (DNA): TGTGCCAGTAGTTCGGACAGGGGGCGAGGAAACACCATATATTTT. This gives the protein CASSSDRGRGNTIYF. Together with reference TRBV19 and TRBJ1-3, the CDR3 gives the full variable domain: DGGITQSPKYLFRKEGQNVTLSCEQNLNHDAMYWYRQDPGQGLRLIYYSQIVNDFQKGDIAEGYSVSREKKESFPLTVTSAQKNPTAFYLCASSSDRGRGNTIYFGEGSWLTVV.

J is TRBJ1-2 and V is TRBV5-6; the D is unclear. CDR1 is SGHDT, CDR2 YYEEEE, per germline. This CDR3 comprises 15 residues. V was trimmed by 0 bases and J by 0 bases, leaving 9 bases between them. CDR3 sequence: CASSLGPDTNYGYTF. The DNA for the CDR3 is TGTGCCAGCAGCTTGGGGCCAGATACTAACTATGGCTACACCTTC. Supplemented by reference TRBV5-6 and TRBJ1-2, the full variable domain reads DAGVTQSPTHLIKTRGQQVTLRCSPKSGHDTVSWYQQALGQGPQFIFQYYEEEERQRGNFPDRFSGHQFPNYSSELNVNALLLGDSALYLCASSLGPDTNYGYTFGSGTRLTVV.

CDR3 sequence (DNA): TGTGCCAGCAGCACAGGGGGATGGGGTGAAAAACTGTTTTTT. This encodes CASSTGGWGEKLFF. The chain uses TRBV6-5 and TRBJ1-4; 8 bases fit TRBD1. The CDR3 has 14 residues. Germline V gene sequence: CDR1 MNHEY, CDR2 SVGAGI. J gave up 7 bases and V 6 bases, and 7 bases lay outside the gene matches.

The rearrangement uses TRBV21-1 and TRBJ2-1; the D segment call TRBD2 is taken from the table without a DNA check. TRBV21-1 is reported as a pseudogene. The CDR3 runs 17 residues. DNA of the CDR3: TGTGCCAGCAGCAAAAAATCCCTAGCGGGGGCCTACAATGAGCAGTTCTTC. It translates to CASSKKSLAGAYNEQFF.

This chain joins TRBV6-5 and TRBJ1-3, with a possible D match to TRBD1 (5 bases). CDR3 length: 13 amino acids. Trimming shortened V by 7 bases and J by 2 bases, and 9 bases separated the two germline ends. Germline V gene sequence: CDR1 MNHEY, CDR2 SVGAGI. The CDR3 reads CASIQDTGNTIYF. CDR3 nucleotides: TGTGCCAGCATACAGGACACTGGAAACACCATATATTTT.

V and J are TRBV19 and TRBJ2-4; 7 nucleotides agree with TRBD2. Germline-derived CDR1 and CDR2 are LNHDA and SQIVND (reference sequence). The CDR3 has 15 amino acids. The V segment lost 5 bases and the J segment 1 base; nucleotides outside the gene matches: 5. CDR3 loop: CASSGAGVAKNIQYF. DNA of the CDR3: TGTGCCAGTAGTGGGGCGGGGGTTGCCAAAAACATTCAGTACTTC.